This TCR beta chain was retrieved from a study of Ad26.COV2.S vaccination and SARS-CoV-2 variants. Study results and limitations: Spike-specific CD8+ and CD4+ T cell responses reportedly showed substantial breadth after vaccination. Similar non-spike TCR breadth was seen in vaccine and placebo recipients.

Using immunoSEQ multiplex PCR, the repertoire was profiled, and TCRdb retains in-frame clones only, with some absent. The table has about 680,000 clones, 80% to 90% seen once. Treatment described: 19 received Ad26.COV2.S at low or high dose, single or two shots; 5 received placebo; per-sample allocation not given. It was on day 63 after the first vaccine or placebo injection that samples were taken. Details on this clone: Its antigen is unidentified.

The TCR originated in a person aged 18 to 59 who received the Ad26.COV2.S COVID-19 vaccine or a placebo. This specimen consisted of peripheral blood, obtained in a trial of Ad26.COV2.S vaccine versus placebo.

CDR3 sequence reads: CAWMGAGGNTIYF. DNA for the CDR3: TGTGCCTGGATGGGGGCTGGGGGAAACACCATATATTTT. This chain joins TRBV30 and TRBJ1-3; possible D gene TRBD1, 6 bases. In germline, CDR1 is GTSNPN, CDR2 SVGIG (reference sequence). The CDR3 spans 13 residues. Trimming pared 4 bases from V and 4 bases from J, leaving 11 bases between.